The 14 T cell receptor beta chains presented below share a single source sample, sequenced in a study of cytomegalovirus exposure and HLA in healthy donors. A multiplex PCR was run with 60 Vbeta primers and 13 Jbeta primers. Libraries were prepared by immunoSEQ multiplex PCR; TCRdb keeps only in-frame clonotypes and omits some of them. Of about 65,000 clones in the sample, around 73% were seen once. Sequencing used PBMCs. These receptors originate from a girl aged 10 to 17 in good health and CMV-seropositive.

This sequence joins TRBV6-4 and TRBJ2-3; tentative D call: TRBD2 (5 bases). The germline V gene has CDR1 MRHNA and CDR2 SNTAGT. Trimming left V 0 bases short and J 0 bases short, with 7 bases between. CDR3 length equals 15 residues. CDR3 loop: CASSDSPGSTDTQYF. CDR3 DNA: TGTGCCAGCAGTGACTCGCCGGGAAGCACAGATACGCAGTATTTT.

The V gene is TRBV7-2, the J gene TRBJ1-1; D is perhaps TRBD1 (5 bases). Trimming removed 4 bases at V and 1 base at J, with 7 bases between. This CDR3 has 13 amino acids. Germline V gene lookup returns CDR1 SGHTA and CDR2 FQGNSA. DNA of the CDR3: TGTGCCAGCAGCTCCCAGGGGAACACTGAAGCTTTCTTT. Its protein is CASSSQGNTEAFF.

The chain links TRBV6-5 to TRBJ2-7; 10 bases match TRBD1. Germline CDR1 and CDR2: MNHEY and SVGAGI. The V gene end was trimmed by 6 bases and the J gene end by 7 bases; junction bases not matched to a gene: 12. The CDR3 runs 15 residues. CDR3 sequence (DNA): TGTGCCAGCAGCCCCAACCCGGGACAGGGGCGGGAGCAGTACTTC. Translating it yields CASSPNPGQGREQYF.

The rearrangement joins TRBV29-1 to TRBJ1-1, with a weak D call TRBD1 (5 bases). CDR1 SQVTM and CDR2 ANQGSEA come from the germline V gene. The CDR3 sequence is 13 residues long. V was shortened by 3 bases and J by 5 bases, with 13 bases between the two germline ends. In nucleotides, the CDR3 is TGCAGCGTTGAGAGGGATGGGGGGACTGAAGCTTTCTTT. Translating it yields CSVERDGGTEAFF.

This sequence joins TRBV10-2 and TRBJ2-3; 9 bases match TRBD2. The ends lost 3 bases at V and 2 bases at J; junction bases unmatched: 6. CDR1 and CDR2 (germline): WSHSY, SAAADI. The CDR3 extends over 16 amino acids. This CDR3 is CASSDGLAGYTDTQYF. For the CDR3, the DNA is TGCGCCAGCAGTGATGGGCTAGCGGGATACACAGATACGCAGTATTTT.

V is TRBV7-2 and J is TRBJ2-7, with D possibly being TRBD2 (6 bases). This CDR3 spans 15 amino acids. V was clipped by 6 bases and J by 1 base, with 16 bases between them. Per germline, CDR1 SGHTA and CDR2 FQGNSA. In DNA, the CDR3 is TGTGCCAGCAGTTATAGGAGGGTGGGATCCTACGAGCAGTACTTC. Protein product: CASSYRRVGSYEQYF.

The chain joins TRBV9 to TRBJ1-3; 9 bases align to TRBD1. The CDR3 is 16 residues long. Germline V lookup: CDR1 SGDLS, CDR2 YYNGEE. Germline trimming cut 1 base from V and 1 base from J; bases unmatched to any gene: 3. CDR3 bases: TGTGCCAGCAGCGTATACAGGGGGCTTTCTGGAAACACCATATATTTT. Translating it yields CASSVYRGLSGNTIYF.

The genes are TRBV6-5 and TRBJ1-4, with D perhaps TRBD1 (6 bases). The CDR3 covers 14 residues. CDR1 and CDR2 (germline): MNHEY, SVGAGI. The V and J ends lost 3 bases and 4 bases respectively, with 9 bases between them. CDR3 loop: CASSYLDSNEKLFF. The CDR3 DNA is TGTGCCAGCAGTTATTTGGACAGTAATGAAAAACTGTTTTTT.

This clone was seen a single time. This chain joins TRBV30 and TRBJ2-1, with 9 bases identical to TRBD2. CDR3 size: 13 residues. Germline lookup yields CDR1 GTSNPN and CDR2 SVGIG (reference sequence). V lost 5 bases, J lost 6 bases, and 5 bases stayed unmatched. The CDR3 DNA reads TGTGCCTGGGGCTTAGCGGGAGCCAATGAGCAGTTCTTC. This gives the protein CAWGLAGANEQFF.

This clone was recorded only once. The CDR3 sequence is CASSVRGSGEQYF. The CDR3 nucleotides are TGTGCCAGCAGTGTTAGGGGTTCCGGCGAGCAGTACTTC. The chain recombines TRBV2 with TRBJ2-7, with D possibly matching TRBD1 (5 bases). Germline V CDR1 and CDR2: SNHLY, FYNNEI. V shed 4 bases and J shed 6 bases, with 13 bases lying between them. The CDR3 runs to 13 residues.

A single count supports this clone. The rearrangement links TRBV10-3 to TRBJ2-7; perhaps TRBD2 as D (5 bases). Germline V gene data show CDR1 as ENHRY and CDR2 as SYGVKD. The CDR3 is made up of 14 amino acids. Trimming left V 3 bases short and J 3 bases short, with 12 bases between. The CDR3 nucleotides read TGTGCCATCAGTGAATCTAGCTCCCTCTACGAGCAGTACTTC. Translation gives CAISESSSLYEQYF.

This clone showed up just once. The chain carries TRBV29-1 and TRBJ2-1; 7 bases agree with TRBD1. Germline V gives CDR1 SQVTM, CDR2 ANQGSEA. The CDR3 extends over 16 amino acids. The junction had 7 bases not matched to a gene; V was cut back by 0 bases and J by 2 bases. This CDR3 is CSVEEGTARTYNEQFF. The CDR3 DNA follows: TGCAGCGTTGAAGAGGGGACAGCTCGAACCTACAATGAGCAGTTCTTC.

The genes are TRBV28 and TRBJ1-1, with unresolved D. Per germline, CDR1 MDHEN and CDR2 SYDVKM. CDR3 length equals 11 residues. Trimming left V 4 bases short and J 9 bases short, with 9 bases between. The CDR3 coding sequence is TGTGCCAGCAGTTCTATGCTCCAAGCTTTCTTT. It yields the protein CASSSMLQAFF.

The chain links TRBV4-1 to TRBJ2-3; D might be TRBD1 (6 bases). The CDR3 consists of 15 residues. Germline V CDR1 and CDR2: MGHRA, YSYEKL. V was clipped by 4 bases and J by 5 bases, with 16 bases between them. The CDR3 DNA follows: TGCGCCAGCAGCCCGCTGGTAGGGGGTGGAGATACGCAGTATTTT. Its protein is CASSPLVGGGDTQYF.